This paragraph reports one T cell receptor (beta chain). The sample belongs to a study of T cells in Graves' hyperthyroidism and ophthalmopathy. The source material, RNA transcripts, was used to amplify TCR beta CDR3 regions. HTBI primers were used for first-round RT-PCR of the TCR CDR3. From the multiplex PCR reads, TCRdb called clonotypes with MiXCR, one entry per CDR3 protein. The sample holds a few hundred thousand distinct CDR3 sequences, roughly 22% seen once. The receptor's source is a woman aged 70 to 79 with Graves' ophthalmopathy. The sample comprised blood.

The CDR3 DNA follows: TGCGCCAGCAGCCACAGCGGGAGGCCTAGCTCTGGGGCCAACGTCCTGACTTTC. Protein product: CASSHSGRPSSGANVLTF. The chain combines TRBV5-1 with TRBJ2-6; 9 bases agree with TRBD2. Germline lookup yields CDR1 SGHRS and CDR2 YFSETQ. CDR3 length equals 18 residues. The V gene end was trimmed by 4 bases and the J gene end by 0 bases; junction bases not matched to a gene: 8.